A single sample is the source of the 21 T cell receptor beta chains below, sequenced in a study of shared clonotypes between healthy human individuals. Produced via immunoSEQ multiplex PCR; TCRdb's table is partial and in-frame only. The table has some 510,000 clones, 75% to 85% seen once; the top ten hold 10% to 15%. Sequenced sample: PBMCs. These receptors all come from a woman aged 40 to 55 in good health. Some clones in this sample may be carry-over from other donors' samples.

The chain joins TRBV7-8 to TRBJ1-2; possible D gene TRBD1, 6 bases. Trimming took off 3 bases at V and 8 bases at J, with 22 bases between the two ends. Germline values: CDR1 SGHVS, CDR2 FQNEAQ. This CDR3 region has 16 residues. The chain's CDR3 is CASSFSRGIQMKGYTF. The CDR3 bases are TGTGCCAGCAGCTTCTCGAGGGGGATACAGATGAAGGGCTACACCTTC.

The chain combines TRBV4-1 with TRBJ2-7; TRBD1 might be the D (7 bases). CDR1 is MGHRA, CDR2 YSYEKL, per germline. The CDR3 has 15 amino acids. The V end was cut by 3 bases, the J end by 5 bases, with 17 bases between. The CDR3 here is CASSHDREVDNEQYF. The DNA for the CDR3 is TGCGCCAGCAGCCACGACAGGGAGGTTGACAACGAGCAGTACTTC.

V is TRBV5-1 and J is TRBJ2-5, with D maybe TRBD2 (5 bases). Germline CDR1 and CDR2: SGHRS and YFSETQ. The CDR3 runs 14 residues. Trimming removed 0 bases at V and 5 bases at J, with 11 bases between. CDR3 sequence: CASSLGTQPETQYF. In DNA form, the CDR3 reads TGCGCCAGCAGCTTGGGGACTCAGCCGGAGACCCAGTACTTC.

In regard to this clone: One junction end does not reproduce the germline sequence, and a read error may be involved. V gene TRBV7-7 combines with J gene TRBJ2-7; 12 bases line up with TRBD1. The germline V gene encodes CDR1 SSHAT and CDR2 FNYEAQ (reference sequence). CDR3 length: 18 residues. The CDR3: CASSLGGQGARCDYEQYF. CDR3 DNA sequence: TGTGCTAGCAGCTTAGGGGGACAGGGGGCTAGGTGCGACTACGAGCAGTACTTC.

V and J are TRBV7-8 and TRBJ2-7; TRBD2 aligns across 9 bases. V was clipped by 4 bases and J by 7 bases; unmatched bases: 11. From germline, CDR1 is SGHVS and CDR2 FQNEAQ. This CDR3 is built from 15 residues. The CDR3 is CASSSPGAGGEEQYF. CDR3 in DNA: TGTGCCAGCAGCTCCCCCGGGGCGGGAGGGGAGGAGCAGTACTTC.

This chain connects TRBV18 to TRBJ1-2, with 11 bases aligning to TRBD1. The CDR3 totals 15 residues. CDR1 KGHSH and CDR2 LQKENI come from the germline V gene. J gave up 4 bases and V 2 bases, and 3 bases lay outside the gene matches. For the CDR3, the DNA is TGTGCCAGCTCACCAGGACAGGGGGCTGGCTATGGCTACACCTTC. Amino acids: CASSPGQGAGYGYTF.

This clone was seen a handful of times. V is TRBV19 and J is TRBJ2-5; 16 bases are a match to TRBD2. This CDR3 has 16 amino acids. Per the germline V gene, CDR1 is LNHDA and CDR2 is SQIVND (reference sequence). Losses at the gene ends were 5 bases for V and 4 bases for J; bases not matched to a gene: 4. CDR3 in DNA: TGTGCCAGTAGTTGGGGGACTAGCGGGAGGGCAGAGACCCAGTACTTC. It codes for CASSWGTSGRAETQYF. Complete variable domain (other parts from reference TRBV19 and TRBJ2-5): DGGITQSPKYLFRKEGQNVTLSCEQNLNHDAMYWYRQDPGQGLRLIYYSQIVNDFQKGDIAEGYSVSREKKESFPLTVTSAQKNPTAFYLCASSWGTSGRAETQYFGPGTRLLVL.

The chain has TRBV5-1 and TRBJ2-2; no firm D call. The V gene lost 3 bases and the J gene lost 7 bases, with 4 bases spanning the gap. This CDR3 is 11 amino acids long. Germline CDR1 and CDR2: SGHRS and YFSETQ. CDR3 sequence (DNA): TGCGCCAGCAGCTGGAACGGGGAGCTGTTTTTT. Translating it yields CASSWNGELFF.

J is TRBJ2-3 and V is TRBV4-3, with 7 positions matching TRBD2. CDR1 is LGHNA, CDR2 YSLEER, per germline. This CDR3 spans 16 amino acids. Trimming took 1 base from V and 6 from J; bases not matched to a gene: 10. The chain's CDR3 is CASSQGSGLLGDTQYF. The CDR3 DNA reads TGCGCCAGCAGCCAAGGTAGCGGGTTACTAGGGGATACGCAGTATTTT.

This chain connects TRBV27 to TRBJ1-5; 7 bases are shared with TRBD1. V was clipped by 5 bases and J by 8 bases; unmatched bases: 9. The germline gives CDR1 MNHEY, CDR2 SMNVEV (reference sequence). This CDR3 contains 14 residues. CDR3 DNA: TGTGCCAGCAGTCTTCGACAGGGAGAGGAGCCCCAGCATTTT. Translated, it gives CASSLRQGEEPQHF.

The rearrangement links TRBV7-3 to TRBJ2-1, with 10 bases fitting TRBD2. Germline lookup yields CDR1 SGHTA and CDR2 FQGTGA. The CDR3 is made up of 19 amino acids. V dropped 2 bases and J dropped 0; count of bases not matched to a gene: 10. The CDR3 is CASSLLASGGPSSYNEQFF. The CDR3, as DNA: TGTGCCAGCAGCTTATTGGCTAGCGGGGGCCCAAGCTCCTACAATGAGCAGTTCTTC.

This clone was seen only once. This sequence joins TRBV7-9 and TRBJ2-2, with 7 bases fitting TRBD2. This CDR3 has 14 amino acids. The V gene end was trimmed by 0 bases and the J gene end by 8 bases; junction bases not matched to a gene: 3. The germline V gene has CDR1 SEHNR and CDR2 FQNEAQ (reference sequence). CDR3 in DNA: TGTGCCAGCAGCTTAGCGGGAGGGCCTGGGGAGCTGTTTTTT. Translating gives CASSLAGGPGELFF.

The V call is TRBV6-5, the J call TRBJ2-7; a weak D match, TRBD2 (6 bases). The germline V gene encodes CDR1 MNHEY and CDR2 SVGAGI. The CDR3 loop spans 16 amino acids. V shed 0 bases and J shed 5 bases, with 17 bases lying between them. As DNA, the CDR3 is TGTGCCAGCAGTTACTCGATGCCGGGAGTGGCCCACGAGCAGTACTTC. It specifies CASSYSMPGVAHEQYF.

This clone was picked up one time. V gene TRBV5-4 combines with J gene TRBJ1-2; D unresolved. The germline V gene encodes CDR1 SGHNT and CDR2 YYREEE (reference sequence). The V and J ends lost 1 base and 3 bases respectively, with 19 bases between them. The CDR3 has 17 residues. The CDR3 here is CASSLRVGAPKDYGYTF. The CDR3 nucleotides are TGTGCCAGCAGCTTGAGGGTGGGAGCACCGAAGGACTATGGCTACACCTTC.

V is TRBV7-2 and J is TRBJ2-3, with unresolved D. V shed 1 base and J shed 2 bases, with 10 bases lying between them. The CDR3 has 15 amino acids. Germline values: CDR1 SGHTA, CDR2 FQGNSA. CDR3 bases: TGTGCCAGCAGCTTAGAATCGGCACCCACAGATACGCAGTATTTT. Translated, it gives CASSLESAPTDTQYF.

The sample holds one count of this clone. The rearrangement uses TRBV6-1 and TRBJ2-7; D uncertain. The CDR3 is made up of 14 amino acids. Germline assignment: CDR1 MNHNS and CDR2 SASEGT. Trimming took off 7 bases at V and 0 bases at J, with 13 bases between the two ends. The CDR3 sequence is CASTTDGSSYEQYF. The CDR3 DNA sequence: TGTGCCAGCACTACAGACGGATCCTCCTACGAGCAGTACTTC.

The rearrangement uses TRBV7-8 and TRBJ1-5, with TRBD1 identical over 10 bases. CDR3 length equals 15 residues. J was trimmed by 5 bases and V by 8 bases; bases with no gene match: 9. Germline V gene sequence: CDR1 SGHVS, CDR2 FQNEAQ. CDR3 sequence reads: CASGQDRGLDQPQHF. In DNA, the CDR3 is TGTGCCAGCGGCCAAGACAGGGGGCTCGATCAGCCCCAGCATTTT. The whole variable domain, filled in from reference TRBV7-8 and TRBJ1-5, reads GAGVSQSPRYKVAKRGQDVALRCDPISGHVSLFWYQQALGQGPEFLTYFQNEAQLDKSGLPSDRFFAERPEGSVSTLKIQRTQQEDSAVYLCASGQDRGLDQPQHFGDGTRLSIL.

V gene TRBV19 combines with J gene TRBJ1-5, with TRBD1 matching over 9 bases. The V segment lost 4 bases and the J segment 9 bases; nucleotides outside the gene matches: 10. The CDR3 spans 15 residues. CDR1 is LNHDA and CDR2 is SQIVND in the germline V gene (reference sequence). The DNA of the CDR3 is TGTGCCAGTAGTACCACCACAGGGGGCCAAGGGCCCCAGCATTTT. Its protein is CASSTTTGGQGPQHF.

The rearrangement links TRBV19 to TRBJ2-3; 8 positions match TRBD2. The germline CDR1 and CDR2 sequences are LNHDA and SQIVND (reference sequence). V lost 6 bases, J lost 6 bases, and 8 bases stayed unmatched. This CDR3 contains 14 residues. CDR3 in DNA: TGTGCCAGTAGGCCGGGAGGGCCACGGGATACGCAGTATTTT. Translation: CASRPGGPRDTQYF.

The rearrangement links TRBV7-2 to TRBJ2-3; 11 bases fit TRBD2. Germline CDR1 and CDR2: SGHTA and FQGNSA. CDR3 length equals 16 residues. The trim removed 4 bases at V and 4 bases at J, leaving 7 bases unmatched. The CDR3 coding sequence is TGTGCCAGCAGCTGGACCGGGACTAGCGGTTCAGATACGCAGTATTTT. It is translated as CASSWTGTSGSDTQYF.

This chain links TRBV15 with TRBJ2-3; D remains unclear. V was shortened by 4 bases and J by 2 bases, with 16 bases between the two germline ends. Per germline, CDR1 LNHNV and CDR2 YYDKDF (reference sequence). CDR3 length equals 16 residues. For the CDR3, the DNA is TGTGCCACCAGCATCACAAAATACCAATACACAGATACGCAGTATTTT. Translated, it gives CATSITKYQYTDTQYF.